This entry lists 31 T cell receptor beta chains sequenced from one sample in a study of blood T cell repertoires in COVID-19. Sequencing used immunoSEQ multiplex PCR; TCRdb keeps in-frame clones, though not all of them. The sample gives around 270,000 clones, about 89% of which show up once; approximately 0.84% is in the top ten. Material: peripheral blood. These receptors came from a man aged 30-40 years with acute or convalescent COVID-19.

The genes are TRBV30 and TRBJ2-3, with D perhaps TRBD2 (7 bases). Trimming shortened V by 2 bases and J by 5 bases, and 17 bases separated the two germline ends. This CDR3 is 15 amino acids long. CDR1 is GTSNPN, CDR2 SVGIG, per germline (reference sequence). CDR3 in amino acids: CAWSIPAGAIDTQYF. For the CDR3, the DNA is TGTGCCTGGAGTATCCCGGCGGGGGCCATAGATACGCAGTATTTT.

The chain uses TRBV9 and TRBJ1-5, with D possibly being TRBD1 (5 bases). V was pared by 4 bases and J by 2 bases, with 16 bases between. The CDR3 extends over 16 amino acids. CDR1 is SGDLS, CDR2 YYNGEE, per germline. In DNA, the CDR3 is TGTGCCAGCAGCAAAACAGGTTCCCCTGGCAATCAGCCCCAGCATTTT. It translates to CASSKTGSPGNQPQHF.

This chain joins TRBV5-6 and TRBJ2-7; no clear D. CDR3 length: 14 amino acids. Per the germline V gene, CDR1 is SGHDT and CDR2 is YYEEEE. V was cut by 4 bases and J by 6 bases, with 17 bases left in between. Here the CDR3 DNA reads TGTGCCAGCAGCCCTCCCGAGGCCTTGAGCGAGCAGTACTTC. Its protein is CASSPPEALSEQYF. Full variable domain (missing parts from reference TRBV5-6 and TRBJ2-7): DAGVTQSPTHLIKTRGQQVTLRCSPKSGHDTVSWYQQALGQGPQFIFQYYEEEERQRGNFPDRFSGHQFPNYSSELNVNALLLGDSALYLCASSPPEALSEQYFGPGTRLTVT.

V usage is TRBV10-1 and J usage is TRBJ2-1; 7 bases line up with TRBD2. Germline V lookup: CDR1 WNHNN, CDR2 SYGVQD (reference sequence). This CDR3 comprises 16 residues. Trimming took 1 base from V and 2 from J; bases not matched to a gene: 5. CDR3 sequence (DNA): TGCGCCAGCAGTGAGTATGGGAGCGGGACCTACAATGAGCAGTTCTTC. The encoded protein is CASSEYGSGTYNEQFF.

The CDR3 nucleotides read TGTGCCAGCAGTCCCACTAGCGGCCGCTACAATGAGCAGTTCTTC. Translation: CASSPTSGRYNEQFF. The chain combines TRBV6-5 with TRBJ2-1; 8 positions match TRBD2. This CDR3 is 15 amino acids long. Per germline, CDR1 MNHEY and CDR2 SVGAGI. Unmatched junction bases numbered 6, after V lost 5 bases and J lost 3 bases.

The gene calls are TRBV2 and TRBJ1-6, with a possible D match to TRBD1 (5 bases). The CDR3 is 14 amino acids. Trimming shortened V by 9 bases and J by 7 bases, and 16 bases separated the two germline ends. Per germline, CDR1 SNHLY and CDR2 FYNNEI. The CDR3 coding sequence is TGTGCCAGTGGTGGGGGGAAAGGCAATTCACCCCTCCACTTT. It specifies CASGGGKGNSPLHF.

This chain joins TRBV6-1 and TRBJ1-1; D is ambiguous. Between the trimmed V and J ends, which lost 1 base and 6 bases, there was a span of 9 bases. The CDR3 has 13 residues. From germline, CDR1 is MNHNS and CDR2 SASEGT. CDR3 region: CASSEGGRPEAFF. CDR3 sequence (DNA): TGTGCCAGCAGTGAAGGAGGGCGGCCTGAAGCTTTCTTT.

CDR3 region: CSVGQVSSGELFF. The CDR3 DNA is TGCAGCGTTGGACAGGTGTCGAGCGGGGAGCTGTTTTTT. The rearrangement joins TRBV29-1 to TRBJ2-2; TRBD1 is a possible D gene (6 bases). Germline V gives CDR1 SQVTM, CDR2 ANQGSEA. V shed 4 bases and J shed 7 bases, with 13 bases lying between them. This CDR3 spans 13 amino acids.

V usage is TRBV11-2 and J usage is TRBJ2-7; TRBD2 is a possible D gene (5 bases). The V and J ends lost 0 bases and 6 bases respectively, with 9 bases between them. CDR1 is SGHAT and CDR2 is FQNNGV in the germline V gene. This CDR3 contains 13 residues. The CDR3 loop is CASSLDREREQYF. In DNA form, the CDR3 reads TGTGCCAGCAGCTTAGATCGGGAACGCGAGCAGTACTTC.

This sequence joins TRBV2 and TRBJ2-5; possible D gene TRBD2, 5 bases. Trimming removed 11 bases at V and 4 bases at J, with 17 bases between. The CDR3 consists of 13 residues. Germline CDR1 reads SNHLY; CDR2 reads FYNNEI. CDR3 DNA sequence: TGTGCCTGTATCGAGGGATCCGGAGAGACCCAGTACTTC. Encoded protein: CACIEGSGETQYF.

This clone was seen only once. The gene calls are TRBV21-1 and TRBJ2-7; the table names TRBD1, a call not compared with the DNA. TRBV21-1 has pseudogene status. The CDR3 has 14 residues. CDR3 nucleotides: TGTGCCAGCAGCAAATTGGGGACAGTCTACGAGCAGTACTTC. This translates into CASSKLGTVYEQYF.

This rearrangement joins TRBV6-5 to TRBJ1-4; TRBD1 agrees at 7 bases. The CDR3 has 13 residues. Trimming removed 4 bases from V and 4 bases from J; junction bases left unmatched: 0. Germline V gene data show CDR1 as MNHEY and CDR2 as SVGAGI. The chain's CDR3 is CASSWDSNEKLFF. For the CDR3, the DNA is TGTGCCAGCAGTTGGGACAGTAATGAAAAACTGTTTTTT.

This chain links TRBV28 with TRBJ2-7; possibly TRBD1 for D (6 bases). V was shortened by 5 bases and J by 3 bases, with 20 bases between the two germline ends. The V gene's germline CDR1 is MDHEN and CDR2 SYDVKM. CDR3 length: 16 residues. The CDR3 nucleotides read TGTGCCAGCAGTCAGACGGACAGCAAAGGGGTCTACGAGCAGTACTTC. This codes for CASSQTDSKGVYEQYF. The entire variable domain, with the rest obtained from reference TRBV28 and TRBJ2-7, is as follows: DVKVTQSSRYLVKRTGEKVFLECVQDMDHENMFWYRQDPGLGLRLIYFSYDVKMKEKGDIPEGYSVSREKKERFSLILESASTNQTSMYLCASSQTDSKGVYEQYFGPGTRLTVT.

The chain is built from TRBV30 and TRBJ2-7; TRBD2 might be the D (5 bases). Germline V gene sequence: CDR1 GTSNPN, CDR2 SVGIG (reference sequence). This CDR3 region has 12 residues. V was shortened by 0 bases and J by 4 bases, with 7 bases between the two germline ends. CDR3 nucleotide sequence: TGTGCCTGGAGTGTCTCGGGGTACGAGCAGTACTTC. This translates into CAWSVSGYEQYF.

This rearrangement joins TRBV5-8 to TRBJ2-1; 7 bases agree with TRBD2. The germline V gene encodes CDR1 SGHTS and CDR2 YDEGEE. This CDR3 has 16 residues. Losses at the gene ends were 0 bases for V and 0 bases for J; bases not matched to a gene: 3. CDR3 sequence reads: CASSLGEGSSYNEQFF. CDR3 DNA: TGTGCCAGCAGCTTGGGGGAGGGGAGCTCCTACAATGAGCAGTTCTTC.

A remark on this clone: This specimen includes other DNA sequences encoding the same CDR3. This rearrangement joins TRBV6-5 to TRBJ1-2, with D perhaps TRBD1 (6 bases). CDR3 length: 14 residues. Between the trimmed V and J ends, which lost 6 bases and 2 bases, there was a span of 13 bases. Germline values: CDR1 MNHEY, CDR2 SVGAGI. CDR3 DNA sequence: TGTGCCAGCAGAGACCATCAGGGGAACTATGGCTACACCTTC. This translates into CASRDHQGNYGYTF.

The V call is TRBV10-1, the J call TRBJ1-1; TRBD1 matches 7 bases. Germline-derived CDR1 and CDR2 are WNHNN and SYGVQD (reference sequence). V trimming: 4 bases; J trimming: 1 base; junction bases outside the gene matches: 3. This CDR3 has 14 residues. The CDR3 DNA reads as TGCGCCAGCAGTGCCTCAGGGGGGAACACTGAAGCTTTCTTT. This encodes CASSASGGNTEAFF.

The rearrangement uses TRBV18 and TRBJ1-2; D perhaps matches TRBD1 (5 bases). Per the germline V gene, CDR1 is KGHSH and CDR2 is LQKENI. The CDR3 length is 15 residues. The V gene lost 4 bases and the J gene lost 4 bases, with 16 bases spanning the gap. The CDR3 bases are TGTGCCAGCTCACAAAAAATCCGGGACTTCTATGGCTACACCTTC. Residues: CASSQKIRDFYGYTF.

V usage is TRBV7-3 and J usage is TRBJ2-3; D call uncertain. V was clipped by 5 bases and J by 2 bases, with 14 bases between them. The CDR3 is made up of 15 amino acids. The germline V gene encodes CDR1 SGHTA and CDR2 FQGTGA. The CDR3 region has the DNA TGTGCCAGCAGCGCCTACGGAGAGTTCACAGATACGCAGTATTTT. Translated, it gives CASSAYGEFTDTQYF.

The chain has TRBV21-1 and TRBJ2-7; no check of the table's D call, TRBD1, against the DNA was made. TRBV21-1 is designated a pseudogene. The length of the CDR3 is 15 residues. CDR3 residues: CASSKEKDSTYEQYF. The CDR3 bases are TGTGCCAGCAGCAAAGAAAAAGACAGCACCTACGAGCAGTACTTC.

Here the CDR3 reads CASRDRTNEQFF. The CDR3 region has the DNA TGTGCCAGCAGAGATAGGACAAATGAGCAGTTCTTC. The rearrangement joins TRBV13 to TRBJ2-1, with D possibly being TRBD1 (5 bases). This CDR3 has 12 amino acids. Germline-derived CDR1 and CDR2 are PRHDT and FYEKMQ (reference sequence). The V end lost 6 bases, the J end lost 7 bases, and 10 bases lay between the germline ends.

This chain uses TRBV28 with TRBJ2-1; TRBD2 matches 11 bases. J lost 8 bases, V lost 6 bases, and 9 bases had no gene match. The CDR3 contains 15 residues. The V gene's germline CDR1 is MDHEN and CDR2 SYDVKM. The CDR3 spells CASRPGTSGLDEQFF. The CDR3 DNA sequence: TGTGCCAGCAGACCCGGGACTAGCGGCCTCGATGAGCAGTTCTTC.

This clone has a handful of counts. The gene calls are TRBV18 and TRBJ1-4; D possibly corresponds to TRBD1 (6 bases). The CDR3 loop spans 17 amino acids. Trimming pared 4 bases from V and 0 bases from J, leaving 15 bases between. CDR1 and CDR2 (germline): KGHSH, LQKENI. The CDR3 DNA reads TGTGCCAGCTCACGGTCGACCCAGGGGTCAACTAATGAAAAACTGTTTTTT. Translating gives CASSRSTQGSTNEKLFF.

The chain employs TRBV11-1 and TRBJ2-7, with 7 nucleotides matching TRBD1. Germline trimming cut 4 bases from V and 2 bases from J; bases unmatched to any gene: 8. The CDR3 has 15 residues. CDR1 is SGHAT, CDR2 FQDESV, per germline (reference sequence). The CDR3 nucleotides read TGTGCCAGCAGCTATGAGACAGGGCAACCCTACGAGCAGTACTTC. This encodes CASSYETGQPYEQYF.

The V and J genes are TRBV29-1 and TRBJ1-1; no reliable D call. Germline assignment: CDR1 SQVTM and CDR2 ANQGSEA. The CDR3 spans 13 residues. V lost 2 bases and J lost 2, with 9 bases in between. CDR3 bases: TGCAGCGTTGAATGGCCGCTTAACACTGAAGCTTTCTTT. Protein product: CSVEWPLNTEAFF. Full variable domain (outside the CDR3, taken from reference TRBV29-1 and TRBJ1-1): SAVISQKPSRDICQRGTSLTIQCQVDSQVTMMFWYRQQPGQSLTLIATANQGSEATYESGFVIDKFPISRPNLTFSTLTVSNMSPEDSSIYLCSVEWPLNTEAFFGQGTRLTVV.

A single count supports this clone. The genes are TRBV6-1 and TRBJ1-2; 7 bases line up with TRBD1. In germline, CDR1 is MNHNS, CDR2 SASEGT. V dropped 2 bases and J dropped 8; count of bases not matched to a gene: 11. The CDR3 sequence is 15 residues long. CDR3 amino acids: CASSELEGARVGYTF. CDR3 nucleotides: TGTGCCAGCAGTGAATTAGAGGGGGCGAGGGTAGGCTACACCTTC.

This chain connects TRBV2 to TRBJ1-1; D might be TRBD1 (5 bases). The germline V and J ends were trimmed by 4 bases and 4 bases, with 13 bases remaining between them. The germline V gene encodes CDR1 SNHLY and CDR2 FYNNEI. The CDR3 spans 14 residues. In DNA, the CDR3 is TGTGCCAGCAGTGTCGACAAAGGGGTCACTGAAGCTTTCTTT. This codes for CASSVDKGVTEAFF.

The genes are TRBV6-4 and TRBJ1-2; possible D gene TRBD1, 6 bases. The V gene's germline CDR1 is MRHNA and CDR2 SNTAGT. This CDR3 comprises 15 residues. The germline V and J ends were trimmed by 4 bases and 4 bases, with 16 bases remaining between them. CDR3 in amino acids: CASSAQPGDGYGYTF. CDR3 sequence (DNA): TGTGCCAGCAGTGCTCAACCAGGGGACGGCTATGGCTACACCTTC.

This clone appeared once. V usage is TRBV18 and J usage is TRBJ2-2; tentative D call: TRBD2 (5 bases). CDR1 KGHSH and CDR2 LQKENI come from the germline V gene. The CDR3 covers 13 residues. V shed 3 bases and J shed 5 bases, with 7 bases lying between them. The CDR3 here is CASSPRETGELFF. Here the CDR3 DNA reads TGTGCCAGCTCACCGAGGGAAACCGGGGAGCTGTTTTTT.

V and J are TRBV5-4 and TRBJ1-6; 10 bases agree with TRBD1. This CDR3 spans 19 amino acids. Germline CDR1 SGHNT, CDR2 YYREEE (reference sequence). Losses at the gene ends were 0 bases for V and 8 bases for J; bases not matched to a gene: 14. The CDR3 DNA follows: TGTGCCAGCAGCTTGGTCCCGGGACAGGGGTTGGGGGGTGATTCACCCCTCCACTTT. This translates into CASSLVPGQGLGGDSPLHF.

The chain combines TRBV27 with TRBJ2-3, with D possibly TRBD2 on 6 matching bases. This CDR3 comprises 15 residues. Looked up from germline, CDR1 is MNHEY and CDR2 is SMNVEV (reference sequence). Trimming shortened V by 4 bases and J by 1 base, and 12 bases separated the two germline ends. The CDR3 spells CASSSRLGGTDTQYF. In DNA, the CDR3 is TGTGCCAGCAGTTCAAGACTAGGGGGCACAGATACGCAGTATTTT.